This passage covers 21 T cell receptor beta chains from one sample sequenced in a study of CXCR3-negative and CXCR3-positive naive CD8 T cells (dated by TCRdb to between 2018 and 2021). Sequencing took place on a NextSeq 550. The Human TCR Profiling Kit (MiLaboratory) was used to prepare UMI-labeled 5' RACE TRB cDNA libraries. Reads reprocessed by TCRdb are summarized as one entry per CDR3 protein sequence, and DNA is absent. The sample's own table lists some 50,000 distinct CDR3 sequences. Clones ranked in the top ten supply around 1.5% of the sample. Sequenced sample: naive CXCR3- CD8+ T cells from blood. This specimen's cell subset or site label, per the study, means: CD45RO-CCR7+CD27+CD95- naive CD8+ T cells lacking CXCR3 (TNR3-). Receptors originate from a human donor in good health. Some clones in this sample may be carry-over from other donors' samples.

This chain joins TRBV10-3 and TRBJ2-3; with no DNA, the TCRdb D assignment of TRBD2 cannot be verified. Germline-derived CDR1 and CDR2 are ENHRY and SYGVKD. The CDR3 sequence is 17 residues long. The CDR3 loop reads CAITGLAGGSSTDTQYF.

This clonotype shows up as medium-sized by frequency. The chain couples TRBV29-1 to TRBJ1-2. The CDR3 has 14 residues. The germline CDR1 and CDR2 sequences are SQVTM and ANQGSEA. The CDR3 region is CSVLEGRKFYGYTF.

The rearrangement uses TRBV9 and TRBJ2-2. CDR1 and CDR2 from the germline V gene are SGDLS and YYNGEE. This CDR3 has 12 residues. The CDR3 here is CASSAYSGELFF.

The V and J genes are TRBV12-3 or TRBV12-4 and TRBJ1-3. The length of the CDR3 is 16 residues. This CDR3 is CASSLGGSDSGNTIYF.

CDR3 sequence reads: CATSRIPGGLMRDTQYF. The chain employs TRBV15 and TRBJ2-3; the D gene TCRdb calls, TRBD1, cannot be checked with no DNA. CDR1 is LNHNV, CDR2 YYDKDF, per germline (reference sequence). CDR3 length: 17 residues.

The genes are TRBV20-1 and TRBJ2-3; without DNA, the TCRdb call of TRBD1 cannot be checked. The germline V gene has CDR1 DFQATT and CDR2 SNEGSKA (reference sequence). This CDR3 is built from 15 residues. Here the CDR3 reads CSAPNRGGSTDTQYF.

The J gene is TRBJ2-2, the V gene TRBV6-5; absent DNA, TCRdb's TRBD1 call cannot be checked. CDR1 and CDR2 from the germline V gene are MNHEY and SVGAGI. This CDR3 is 13 amino acids long. The CDR3 sequence is CASSRQGLGELFF.

CDR3: CSGSGTGGADEQYF. The chain is built from TRBV29-1 and TRBJ2-7; no DNA is available, so the TRBD1 call from TCRdb remains unchecked. The germline CDR1 and CDR2 sequences are SQVTM and ANQGSEA. CDR3 length: 14 amino acids.

This clonotype ranks as medium-sized (0.01 to 0.1%) in terms of frequency. The V gene is TRBV11-3, the J gene TRBJ1-1. The CDR3 has 13 amino acids. Germline CDR1 reads SGHNT; CDR2 reads YENEEA. The CDR3 is CASSLGAYTEAFF.

This sequence joins TRBV7-2 and TRBJ2-5; with no DNA, the TCRdb D assignment of TRBD1 cannot be verified. Germline CDR1 reads SGHTA; CDR2 reads FQGNSA. CDR3 length equals 13 residues. This CDR3 is CASSHPPQETQYF.

This sequence joins TRBV28 and TRBJ2-2; TCRdb designates TRBD1, a call that cannot be tested without DNA. Germline CDR1 MDHEN, CDR2 SYDVKM. CDR3 length: 15 residues. CDR3 in amino acids: CASSLYSGNTGELFF.

The CDR3 sequence is CASAPRGVDGYTF. The V gene is TRBV19, the J gene TRBJ1-2. Germline V CDR1 and CDR2: LNHDA, SQIVND (reference sequence). The CDR3 loop spans 13 amino acids.

J is TRBJ2-1 and V is TRBV2. The CDR3 has 13 amino acids. Germline-derived CDR1 and CDR2 are SNHLY and FYNNEI. CDR3: CASRGIDNNEQFF.

The V and J genes are TRBV6-2 or TRBV6-3 and TRBJ2-1. This CDR3 contains 16 residues. CDR1 and CDR2 from the germline V gene are MNHEY and SVGEGT. Here the CDR3 reads CANTLRTGPTYNEQFF.

The J gene is TRBJ2-6, the V gene TRBV6-6; TCRdb lists TRBD1, though no DNA is available to test this call. The CDR3 totals 17 residues. CDR1 and CDR2 (germline): MNHNY, SVGAGI (reference sequence). The CDR3 is CASSSGQARGGANVLTF.

J is TRBJ2-7 and V is TRBV5-6. Germline V gene data show CDR1 as SGHDT and CDR2 as YYEEEE. This CDR3 contains 13 residues. The CDR3 loop reads CASRPDLDYEQYF. Full variable domain (rest looked up from reference TRBV5-6 and TRBJ2-7): DAGVTQSPTHLIKTRGQQVTLRCSPKSGHDTVSWYQQALGQGPQFIFQYYEEEERQRGNFPDRFSGHQFPNYSSELNVNALLLGDSALYLCASRPDLDYEQYFGPGTRLTVT.

The chain's CDR3 is CASSVGLAGVAKNIQYF. The chain is built from TRBV6-1 and TRBJ2-4; TCRdb lists TRBD2, though no DNA is available to test this call. The germline gives CDR1 MNHNS, CDR2 SASEGT. This CDR3 has 17 residues.

The rearrangement uses TRBV4-3 and TRBJ2-7; TCRdb selects TRBD1, and the lack of DNA leaves this call unchecked. Looked up from germline, CDR1 is LGHNA and CDR2 is YSLEER. The CDR3 is made up of 14 amino acids. CDR3 sequence: CASSPRDIGYEQYF.

This chain links TRBV24-1 with TRBJ2-2. CDR1 is KGHDR and CDR2 is SFDVKD in the germline V gene. This CDR3 has 16 residues. The CDR3 region is CATSDLQIFGTGELFF.

The J gene is TRBJ2-3, the V gene TRBV29-1; as DNA is missing, the TRBD1 call by TCRdb cannot be tested. This CDR3 spans 14 amino acids. Germline lookup yields CDR1 SQVTM and CDR2 ANQGSEA. CDR3 loop: CSAGQAGLPDTQYF.

The chain combines TRBV12-3 or TRBV12-4 with TRBJ1-4; TCRdb selects TRBD1, and the lack of DNA leaves this call unchecked. The CDR3 is 15 residues long. CDR3 sequence: CASSGWTADSEKLFF.